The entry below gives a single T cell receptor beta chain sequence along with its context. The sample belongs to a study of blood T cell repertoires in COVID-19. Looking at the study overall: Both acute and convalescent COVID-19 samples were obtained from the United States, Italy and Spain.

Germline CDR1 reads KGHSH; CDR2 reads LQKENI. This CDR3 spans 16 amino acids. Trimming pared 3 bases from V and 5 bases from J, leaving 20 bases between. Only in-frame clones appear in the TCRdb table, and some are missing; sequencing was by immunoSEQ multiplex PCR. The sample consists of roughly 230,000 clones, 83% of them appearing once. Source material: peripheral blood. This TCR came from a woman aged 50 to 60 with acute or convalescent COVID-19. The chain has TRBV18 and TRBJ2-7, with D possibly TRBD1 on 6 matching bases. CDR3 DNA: TGTGCCAGCTCACCCCGTTCGGTCCAGGGGTATAACGAGCAGTACTTC. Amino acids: CASSPRSVQGYNEQYF.